This T cell receptor (beta chain) was recovered during a study of CD8+CD57+ T cells in acquired aplastic anemia. CDR3 and TCR beta VDJ profiling relied on a genomic DNA template. TCRdb itself ran the reads through MiXCR, one entry per CDR3 protein. This table has around 430,000 distinct CDR3 sequences, more than 25% appearing once. Germline assignment: CDR1 SGHTA and CDR2 FQGNSA. The CDR3 has 15 amino acids. Trimming cost V 5 bases and J 2 bases; bases outside gene matches: 8. Previously, flow cytometry had revealed CD8+CD57+ cell expansion in the patients chosen for sequencing. The study sampled blood from patients who had received no therapy.

The J gene is TRBJ2-7, the V gene TRBV7-2; 8 bases align to TRBD2. The TCR sequence derives from a human donor with aplastic anemia. Sequenced material: sorted CD4+, CD8+, or CD8+CD57+ T cells (not recorded which) from PBMCs. The DNA of the CDR3 is TGTGCCAGCAGCGTGCTAGCGGGCGCAACCTACGAGCAGTACTTC. Its translation: CASSVLAGATYEQYF.